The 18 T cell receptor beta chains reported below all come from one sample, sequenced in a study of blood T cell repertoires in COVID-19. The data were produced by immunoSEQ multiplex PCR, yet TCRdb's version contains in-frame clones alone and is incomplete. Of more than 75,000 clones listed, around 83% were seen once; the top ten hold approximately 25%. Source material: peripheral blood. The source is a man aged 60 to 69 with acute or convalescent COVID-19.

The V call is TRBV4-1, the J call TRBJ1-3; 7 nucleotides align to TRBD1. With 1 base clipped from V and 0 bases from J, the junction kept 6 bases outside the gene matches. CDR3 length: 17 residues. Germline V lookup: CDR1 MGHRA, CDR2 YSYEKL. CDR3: CASSQGGGSFSGNTIYF. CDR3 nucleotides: TGCGCCAGCAGCCAAGGAGGGGGCTCTTTCTCTGGAAACACCATATATTTT.

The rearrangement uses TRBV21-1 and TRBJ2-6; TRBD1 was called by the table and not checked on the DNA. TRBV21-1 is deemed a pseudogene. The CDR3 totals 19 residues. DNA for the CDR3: TGTGCCAGCAGTAATACTCTGGGGACAGGGGGTGGTGGGGCCAACGTCCTGACTTTC. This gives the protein CASSNTLGTGGGGANVLTF.

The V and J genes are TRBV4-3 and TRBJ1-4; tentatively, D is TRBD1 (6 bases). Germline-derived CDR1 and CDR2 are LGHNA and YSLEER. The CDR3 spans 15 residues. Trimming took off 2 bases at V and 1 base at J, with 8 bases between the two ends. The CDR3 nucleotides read TGCGCCAGCAGCCAATTACAGGGAACTAATGAAAAACTGTTTTTT. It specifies CASSQLQGTNEKLFF.

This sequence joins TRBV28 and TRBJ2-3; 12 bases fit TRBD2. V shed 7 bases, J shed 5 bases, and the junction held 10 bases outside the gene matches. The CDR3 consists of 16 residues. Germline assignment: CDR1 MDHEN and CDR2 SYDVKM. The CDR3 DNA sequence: TGTGCCAGCAACGAACCTAGCGGGGGGGCTGTAGATACGCAGTATTTT. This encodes CASNEPSGGAVDTQYF.

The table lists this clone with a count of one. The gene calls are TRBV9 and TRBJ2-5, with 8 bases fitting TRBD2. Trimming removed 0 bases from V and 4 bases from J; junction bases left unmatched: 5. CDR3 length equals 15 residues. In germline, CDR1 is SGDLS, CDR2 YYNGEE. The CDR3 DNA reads TGTGCCAGCAGCGTAGCGGGGGGGCGTCGAGAGACCCAGTACTTC. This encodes CASSVAGGRRETQYF.

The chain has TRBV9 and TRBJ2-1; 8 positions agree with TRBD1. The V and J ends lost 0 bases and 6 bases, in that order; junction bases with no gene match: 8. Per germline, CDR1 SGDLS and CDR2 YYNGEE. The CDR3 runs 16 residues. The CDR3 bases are TGTGCCAGCAGCGTAGTAGGGACAGGAGATCTCAATGAGCAGTTCTTC. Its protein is CASSVVGTGDLNEQFF.

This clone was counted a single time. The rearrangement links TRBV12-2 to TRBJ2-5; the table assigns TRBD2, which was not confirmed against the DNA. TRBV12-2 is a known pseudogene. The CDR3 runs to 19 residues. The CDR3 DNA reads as TGTGCAAGTCGCTTAGCGGGACTAGCGGGGGCCAGGGAGGGAGAGACCCAGTACTTC. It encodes CASRLAGLAGAREGETQYF.

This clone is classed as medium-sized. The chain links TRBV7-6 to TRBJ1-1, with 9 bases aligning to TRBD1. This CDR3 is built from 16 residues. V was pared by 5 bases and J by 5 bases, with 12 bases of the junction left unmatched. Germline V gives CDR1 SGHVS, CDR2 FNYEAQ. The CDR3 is CASSPGTGYRKTEAFF. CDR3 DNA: TGTGCCAGCAGCCCAGGGACAGGGTACCGTAAGACTGAAGCTTTCTTT. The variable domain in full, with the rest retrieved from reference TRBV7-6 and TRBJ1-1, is GAGVSQSPRYKVTKRGQDVALRCDPISGHVSLYWYRQALGQGPEFLTYFNYEAQQDKSGLPNDRFSAERPEGSISTLTIQRTEQRDSAMYRCASSPGTGYRKTEAFFGQGTRLTVV.

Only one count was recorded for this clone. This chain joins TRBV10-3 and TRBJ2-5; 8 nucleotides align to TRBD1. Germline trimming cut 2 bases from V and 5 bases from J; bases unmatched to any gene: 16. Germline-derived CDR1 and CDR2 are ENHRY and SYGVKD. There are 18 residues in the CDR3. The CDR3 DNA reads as TGTGCCATCAGTGAGCCCTACCCTTCGACAGGGGCAGGGGAGACCCAGTACTTC. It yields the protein CAISEPYPSTGAGETQYF.

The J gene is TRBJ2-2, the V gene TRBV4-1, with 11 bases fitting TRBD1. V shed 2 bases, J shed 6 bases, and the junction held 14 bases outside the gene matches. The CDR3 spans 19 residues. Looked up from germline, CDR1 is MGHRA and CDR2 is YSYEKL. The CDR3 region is CASSQYSPGQGVFAGELFF. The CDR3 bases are TGCGCCAGCAGCCAATACTCACCGGGACAGGGGGTTTTTGCCGGGGAGCTGTTTTTT.

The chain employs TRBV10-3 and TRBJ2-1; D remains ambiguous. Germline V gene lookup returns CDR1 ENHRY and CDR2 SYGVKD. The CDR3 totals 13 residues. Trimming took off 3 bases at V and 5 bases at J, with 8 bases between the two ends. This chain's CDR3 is CAISETQNNEQFF. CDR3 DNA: TGTGCCATCAGTGAAACACAGAACAATGAGCAGTTCTTC.

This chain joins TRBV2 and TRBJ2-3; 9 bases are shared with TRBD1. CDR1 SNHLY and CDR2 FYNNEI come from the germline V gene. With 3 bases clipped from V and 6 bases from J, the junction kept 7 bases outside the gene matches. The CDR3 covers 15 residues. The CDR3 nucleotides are TGTGCCAGCAGTGAGAGGGACAGGGTAGGGGATACGCAGTATTTT. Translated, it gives CASSERDRVGDTQYF.

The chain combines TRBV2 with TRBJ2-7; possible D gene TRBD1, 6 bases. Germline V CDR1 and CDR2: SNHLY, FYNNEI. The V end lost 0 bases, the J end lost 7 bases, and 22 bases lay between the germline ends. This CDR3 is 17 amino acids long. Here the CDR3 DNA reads TGTGCCAGCAGTGAAGCGGGACGAAGGGGGAAAACGTGGGAGCAGTACGTC. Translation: CASSEAGRRGKTWEQYV.

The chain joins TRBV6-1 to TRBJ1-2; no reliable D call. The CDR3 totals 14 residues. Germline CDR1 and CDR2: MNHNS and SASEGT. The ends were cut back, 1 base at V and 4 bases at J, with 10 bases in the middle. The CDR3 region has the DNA TGTGCCAGCAGTGAAGGTCTGGGGAGCTATGGCTACACCTTC. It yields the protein CASSEGLGSYGYTF.

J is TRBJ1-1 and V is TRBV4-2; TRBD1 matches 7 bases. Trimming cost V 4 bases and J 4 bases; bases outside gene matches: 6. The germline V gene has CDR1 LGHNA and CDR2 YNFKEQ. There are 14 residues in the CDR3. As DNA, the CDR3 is TGTGCCAGCAGCCGAGACAGGGTCAGCACTGAAGCTTTCTTT. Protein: CASSRDRVSTEAFF.

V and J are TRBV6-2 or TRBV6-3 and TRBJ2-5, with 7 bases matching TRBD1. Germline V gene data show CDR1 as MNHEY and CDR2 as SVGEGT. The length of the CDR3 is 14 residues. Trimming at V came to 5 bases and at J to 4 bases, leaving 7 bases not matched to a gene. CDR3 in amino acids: CASSATGMVETQYF. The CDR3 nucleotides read TGTGCCAGCAGTGCGACAGGGATGGTAGAGACCCAGTACTTC.

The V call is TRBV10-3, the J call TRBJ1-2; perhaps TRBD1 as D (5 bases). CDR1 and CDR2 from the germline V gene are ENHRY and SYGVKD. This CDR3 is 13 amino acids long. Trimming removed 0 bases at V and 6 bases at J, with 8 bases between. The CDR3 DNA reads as TGTGCCATCAGTGAGTCGACACAGGATGGCTACACCTTC. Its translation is CAISESTQDGYTF.

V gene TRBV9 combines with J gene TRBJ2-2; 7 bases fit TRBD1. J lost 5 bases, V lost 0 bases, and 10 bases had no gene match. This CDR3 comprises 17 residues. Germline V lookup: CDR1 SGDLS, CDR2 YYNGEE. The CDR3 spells CASSVALEKGATGELFF. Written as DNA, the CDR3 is TGTGCCAGCAGCGTAGCTTTAGAAAAGGGGGCAACCGGGGAGCTGTTTTTT.